This TCR beta chain was recorded in a study of T cell repertoires in cytomegalovirus infection. Study in general: It was the public TCR beta signatures that indicated both CMV infection and matching HLA type.

Trimming left V 3 bases short and J 1 base short, with 12 bases between. CDR3 length: 14 residues. Germline V gene data show CDR1 as DFQATT and CDR2 as SNEGSKA (reference sequence). In this sample, this clonotype turned up many times. What it binds is unknown. General study points: Cumulated frequencies of public TCR beta families served to identify carriers of CMV plus the relevant HLA. CMV-specific HLA-C-restricted TCR beta clonotypes dominated the ex vivo response.

TCRdb ran MiXCR on the reads and lists one entry per CDR3 protein. This sample has fewer than 80,000 distinct CDR3 sequences; around 3.4% occur once, and the top ten carry approximately 5%. The chain couples TRBV20-1 to TRBJ2-5; TRBD2 is a possible D gene (6 bases). Sequences were obtained from PBMCs. This receptor was obtained from a human donor in good health (CMV status not recorded). Some clones in this sample may be carry-over from other donors' samples. The CDR3 DNA reads TGCAGTGCTAGCATCCTAGCGATCCAAGAGACCCAGTACTTC. As protein: CSASILAIQETQYF.